Listed below are T cell receptor beta chains from one sample, sequenced in a study of T cell responses to AZD1222 COVID-19 vaccine. Sequenced by immunoSEQ multiplex PCR; TCRdb stores in-frame clones only, minus some. The sample contains over 75,000 clones, around 91% of which appear only once. This sample comprised peripheral blood, obtained 28 days after the second AZD1222 dose. These receptors were taken from an adult who received the AZD1222 COVID-19 vaccine. Each CDR3 is given without its conserved first and last residue.

TRBJ1-1 TRBV6-5 ASRIEQWSYTEAF
TRBJ1-2 TRBV19 ASRGRLTYGYT
TRBJ2-3 TRBV19 ASSFSTGGTSTDTQY
TRBJ2-3 TRBV7-9 ASSFAPGHSTDTQY
TRBJ2-1 TRBV7-2 ASSLGQGGTYNEQF
TRBJ1-2 TRBV15 ATSRGRQNYGYT
TRBJ1-5 TRBV7-3 ASSLTRDQPQH
TRBJ2-3 TRBV5-4 ASSLASSTDTQY
TRBJ1-2 TRBV27 ASRDLQGPSNYGYT
TRBJ2-1 TRBV19 ASSIVFDSYNEQF
TRBJ2-1 TRBV19 ASALDTSYNEQF
TRBJ2-5 TRBV20-1 SASPITGYQETQY
TRBJ2-7 TRBV10-2 ASYSRLGSSYEQY
TRBJ1-1 TRBV21-1 ASSKGEGRDTEAF
TRBJ1-1 TRBV12-1 ASRDPDGHTEAF
TRBJ2-2 TRBV6-5 ASSLRTVDTGELF
TRBJ1-5 TRBV28 ASSLRLGPQH
TRBJ2-1 TRBV15 ATSSKHGTSGGAFYEQF
TRBJ1-2 TRBV30 AWRPIDRGNYGYT
TRBJ2-7 TRBV7-6 ASTRGGGSSYEQY
TRBJ2-1 TRBV6-1 ASSEIEWFEQF
TRBJ1-1 TRBV11-2 ASSFSEYTEAF
TRBJ1-3 TRBV7-9 ASSGEESGTGNTIY
TRBJ1-1 TRBV2 ASSEGVATEAF
TRBJ1-2 TRBV11-2 ASSFPGQGGDYGYT
TRBJ2-2 TRBV6-6 ASSQMNTGELF
TRBJ2-1 TRBV27 ASSLSQWTNNEQF
TRBJ2-1 TRBV5-5 ASSKGPNSYNEQF
TRBJ2-2 TRBV6-5 ASSSGTSVGTGELF
TRBJ2-1 TRBV13 ASSSYSSYNEQF
TRBJ2-7 TRBV19 ASSIMFSYEQY
TRBJ1-5 TRBV6-2/TRBV6-3 ASSRRGQGLSNQPQH
TRBJ2-3 TRBV9 ASSVPSGGNTDTQY
TRBJ1-2 TRBV7-9 ASSPDSYGYT
TRBJ1-1 TRBV12-3/TRBV12-4 ASRGPPAEAF
TRBJ1-1 TRBV2 ASSRENTEAF
TRBJ1-3 TRBV2 ASSEASTRGGNTIY
TRBJ2-2 TRBV6-6 ASSPPLWESGAGELF
TRBJ2-3 TRBV12-3/TRBV12-4 ASSLAGTDTQY
TRBJ1-1 TRBV11-2 ASSSQGDTEAF
TRBJ2-3 TRBV7-9 ASSFEGWSGDTQY
TRBJ1-1 TRBV19 ASSPRTGVNTEAF
TRBJ2-1 TRBV6-6 ASRDRVWQF
TRBJ1-3 TRBV6-6 ASKDRDGNTIY
TRBJ2-2 TRBV6-1 ASSEQSANTGELF
TRBJ1-4 TRBV2 ASRPPRAGVGKSGNEKLF
TRBJ1-2 TRBV7-9 ASSIAYERTGIDGYT
TRBJ2-3 TRBV5-4 ASSFDRNTDTQY
TRBJ2-3 TRBV12-3/TRBV12-4 ASSGQHTQY
TRBJ2-1 TRBV3-1/TRBV3-2 ASSHGRAAYNEQF
TRBJ2-3 TRBV7-6 ASSLGWGGLDTQY
TRBJ1-3 TRBV5-6 ASSPTISGNTIY
TRBJ1-4 TRBV5-8 ASSSRGGATNEKLF
TRBJ1-6 TRBV5-6 ASSLGGTGGRGSPLH
TRBJ2-2 TRBV18 ASSPGAGELF
TRBJ2-7 TRBV10-1 ASSDPPGIFLGGEQY
TRBJ1-5 TRBV30 AWSVTSGDQPQH